The next 32 T cell receptor beta chains were all read from a single sample in a study of tumor-infiltrating lymphocytes in primary liver carcinoma. RNA was extracted from whole blood without cell sorting, alongside germline DNA. TCR beta cDNA was prepared out of approximately 500 ng total RNA by means of a constant-region primer. Three nested multiplex PCR rounds of slightly modified ARM-PCR generated TCR beta libraries. TRBV1-TRBV30 forward primers paired with a C-beta reverse primer drove the first two PCR rounds, about 9 cycles each. In TCRdb, the multiplex PCR reads were re-called with MiXCR into one record per CDR3 protein. Of almost 200,000 distinct CDR3 sequences listed, about 65% are singletons. The sample consisted of peripheral blood. The origin of the receptors is a woman aged 55-69 years with primary liver carcinoma and hepatitis B virus infection.

The chain carries TRBV28 and TRBJ1-1; D perhaps matches TRBD1 (6 bases). Trimming removed 4 bases at V and 13 bases at J, with 22 bases between. Germline V gene lookup returns CDR1 MDHEN and CDR2 SYDVKM. The CDR3 loop spans 14 amino acids. The CDR3 nucleotides read TGTGCCAGCAGTTACTCGGACAGAACCACGCAGCATTTCTTT. It yields the protein CASSYSDRTTQHFF.

The rearrangement links TRBV12-3 or TRBV12-4 to TRBJ2-7; D not certain. Trimming cost V 7 bases and J 0 bases, with 7 bases left between them. This CDR3 contains 12 residues. For the CDR3, the DNA is TGTGCCAGCAACGCGAGCTCCTACGAGCAGTACTTC. It yields the protein CASNASSYEQYF.

This clonotype was counted many times. The gene calls are TRBV6-1 and TRBJ1-5; TRBD1 aligns across 7 bases. The CDR3 extends over 20 amino acids. Germline-derived CDR1 and CDR2 are MNHNS and SASEGT. V dropped 2 bases and J dropped 0; count of bases not matched to a gene: 16. CDR3 coding DNA: TGTGCCAGCAGTGAAAAAAACAGGGGTATTACGAGGGGTAGCAATCAGCCCCAGCATTTT. Translated, it gives CASSEKNRGITRGSNQPQHF.

There are many counts of this clonotype. The J gene is TRBJ2-6, the V gene TRBV6-6; D remains unclear. Trimming pared 5 bases from V and 1 base from J, leaving 15 bases between. The V gene's germline CDR1 is MNHNY and CDR2 SVGAGI (reference sequence). This CDR3 spans 17 amino acids. The CDR3 nucleotides read TGTGCCAGCAGTCCCTCCCCTGCAGCGTCTGGGGCCAACGTCCTGACTTTC. Its translation: CASSPSPAASGANVLTF.

Concerning this clonotype: This may stem from a read error, because a much larger clone lies one nucleotide away. This chain links TRBV11-3 with TRBJ2-7, with 9 bases lining up with TRBD2. CDR1 is SGHNT, CDR2 YENEEA, per germline. Losses at the gene ends were 5 bases for V and 6 bases for J; bases not matched to a gene: 8. CDR3 length: 14 residues. The CDR3 bases are TGTGCCAGCAGCCCGGCGGGAGGGGGCTGCGAGCAGTACTTC. This translates into CASSPAGGGCEQYF.

Concerning this clonotype: Mismatch with germline at one junction end may stem from a read error. The chain uses TRBV11-2 and TRBJ2-1; the D gene is possibly TRBD1 (6 bases). The CDR3 has 15 amino acids. Germline lookup yields CDR1 SGHAT and CDR2 FQNNGV. DNA for the CDR3: TGTGCCATCAGCCCCGGGACAAGCTCCTACAATGAGCAGCTCTTC. Amino acid sequence: CAISPGTSSYNEQLF.

Details on this clonotype: A much larger clone differs from this one at a single base, so this may be a read error. This rearrangement joins TRBV6-1 to TRBJ1-2; 7 positions agree with TRBD1. CDR3 size: 12 residues. Germline CDR1 MNHNS, CDR2 SASEGT. The CDR3: CVTSWQGDGYTF. CDR3 nucleotide sequence: TGTGTCACTTCCTGGCAGGGGGATGGCTACACCTTC.

The J gene is TRBJ1-1, the V gene TRBV18, with 10 nucleotides matching TRBD1. The germline gives CDR1 KGHSH, CDR2 LQKENI. CDR3 size: 16 residues. V dropped 3 bases and J dropped 0; count of bases not matched to a gene: 4. The CDR3 loop reads CASSPYGTGVNTEAFF. In DNA, the CDR3 is TGTGCCAGCTCACCGTACGGGACAGGGGTGAACACTGAAGCTTTCTTT.

With regard to this clonotype: Mismatch with germline at one junction end may stem from a read error. The chain uses TRBV5-1 and TRBJ2-3; D unclear. Germline assignment: CDR1 SGHRS and CDR2 YFSETQ. The CDR3 totals 16 residues. The CDR3 DNA is TGCGCCAGCAGCTTGGGTACAGCGAGTACCACAGTTACGCAGTATTTT. This encodes CASSLGTASTTVTQYF.

Points on this clonotype: Being one base from a much bigger clone, this may be a read error. This chain joins TRBV10-3 and TRBJ2-3; TRBD1 matches 9 bases. The CDR3 spans 15 residues. The germline V gene encodes CDR1 ENHRY and CDR2 SYGVKD. V was pared by 8 bases and J by 2 bases, with 8 bases of the junction left unmatched. The DNA for the CDR3 is TGTGCCATCGCTGGGAGGACAGGGGCCACAGATACGCAGTATTTT. Its protein product is CAIAGRTGATDTQYF.

This clonotype showed up just once. Compared with germline, one end of the junction differs, possibly owing to a read error. V usage is TRBV4-2 and J usage is TRBJ2-7; D possibly corresponds to TRBD1 (5 bases). The CDR3 has 14 residues. From germline, CDR1 is LGHNA and CDR2 YNFKEQ. The CDR3 sequence: CAISQVPSGYEQYF. In nucleotides, the CDR3 is TGTGCCATCAGCCAAGTACCTTCAGGGTACGAGCAGTACTTC.

This clonotype was seen only once. V gene TRBV6-1 combines with J gene TRBJ1-6, with 7 positions matching TRBD1. The CDR3 has 13 residues. Germline values: CDR1 MNHNS, CDR2 SASEGT. V shed 6 bases and J 10 bases; nucleotides not matched to a gene: 6. CDR3 sequence (DNA): TGTGCCAGCAGGGAGACAGGGAAATCACCCCTCCACTTT. It encodes CASRETGKSPLHF.

Turning to this clonotype: Given a much more abundant clone one base away, this may be a read error. The conserved closing phenylalanine or tryptophan is absent in this CDR3, likely reflecting a read error. This chain connects TRBV6-5 to TRBJ2-7, with a possible D match to TRBD1 (7 bases). Germline V gene data show CDR1 as MNHEY and CDR2 as SVGAGI. V was clipped by 4 bases and J by 2 bases, with 12 bases between them. The CDR3 is 14 amino acids. DNA for the CDR3: TGTGCCAGCAGTTTTCAGGGGGGTCCCTACGAGCAGTACCTC. Protein: CASSFQGGPYEQYL.

V gene TRBV5-1 combines with J gene TRBJ2-7; 7 nucleotides match TRBD1. With 4 bases clipped from V and 5 bases from J, the junction kept 12 bases outside the gene matches. The CDR3 totals 15 residues. CDR1 is SGHRS, CDR2 YFSETQ, per germline. This CDR3 is CASSNGQAQGHEQYF. DNA of the CDR3: TGCGCCAGCAGCAACGGACAGGCACAGGGTCACGAGCAGTACTTC.

Worth noting for this clonotype: One end of the junction varies from germline; a read error may be responsible. This chain joins TRBV4-1 and TRBJ1-3; D unclear. This CDR3 is 12 amino acids long. Germline loops: CDR1 MGHRA, CDR2 YSYEKL. CDR3: CASSQDRATRYF. The CDR3 DNA reads TGCGCCAGCAGCCAAGATCGTGCCACCAGATATTTT.

Notes on this clonotype: A much more abundant neighbour one base away suggests this may be a read error. The chain combines TRBV4-1 with TRBJ2-5, with D tentatively TRBD1 or TRBD2 (5 bases each). There are 15 residues in the CDR3. Trimming stripped 3 bases from V and 4 bases from J, with 15 bases between. In germline, CDR1 is MGHRA, CDR2 YSYEKL. This chain's CDR3 is CASSQRTRGGETQYF. CDR3 DNA: TGCGCCAGCAGCCAGAGGACACGGGGCGGAGAGACCCAGTACTTC.

About this clonotype: Germline and junction disagree at one end, which may indicate a read error. This chain links TRBV11-3 with TRBJ2-7, with 8 bases identical to TRBD1. The CDR3 sequence is 18 residues long. Per the germline V gene, CDR1 is SGHNT and CDR2 is YENEEA. In nucleotides, the CDR3 is TGTGCCAGCGGCTTAGAGGGTCTCGGGGGACAGGACCCTTACGAGCAGTACTTC. It codes for CASGLEGLGGQDPYEQYF.

Comments on this clonotype: A single base separates this from a much larger clone, so it may be a read error. The chain uses TRBV6-5 and TRBJ2-7; D is ambiguous. The CDR3 is made up of 13 amino acids. In germline, CDR1 is MNHEY, CDR2 SVGAGI. Here the CDR3 DNA reads TGTGTCAGCAATCCTTTGGGGAACTACGAGCAGTACTTC. It yields the protein CVSNPLGNYEQYF.

The genes are TRBV7-9 and TRBJ2-3; TRBD2 matches at 7 bases. J lost 2 bases, V lost 6 bases, and 14 bases had no gene match. The CDR3 covers 17 residues. In germline, CDR1 is SEHNR, CDR2 FQNEAQ (reference sequence). CDR3 residues: CASRDVAVGGYTDTQYF. In nucleotides, the CDR3 is TGTGCCAGCAGAGACGTGGCAGTGGGAGGGTACACAGATACGCAGTATTTT.

This clonotype was seen more than once but under ten times. One junction end does not reproduce the germline sequence, and a read error may be involved. V gene TRBV11-2 combines with J gene TRBJ2-5; 12 positions agree with TRBD2. The CDR3 consists of 16 residues. Germline CDR1 is SGHAT and CDR2 is FQNNGV. In DNA form, the CDR3 reads TGTGCCAGCAGCCCAATCGGACTAGCGGGAATAGAGACCCAGTGCTTC. This encodes CASSPIGLAGIETQCF.

Details on this clonotype: With a much larger clone just one base away, this may be a read error. V gene TRBV28 combines with J gene TRBJ2-5, with 13 bases matching TRBD2. The CDR3 extends over 18 amino acids. Germline CDR1 reads MDHEN; CDR2 reads SYDVKM. The CDR3 DNA is TGTACCAGCAGTCCCGGACTAGCGGGAGTCCGTGGGCAAGAGACCCAGTACTTC. It encodes CTSSPGLAGVRGQETQYF.

This clonotype was observed at least ten times. The rearrangement uses TRBV12-3 or TRBV12-4 and TRBJ1-2; D is perhaps TRBD1 (5 bases). CDR3 size: 15 residues. V was trimmed by 6 bases and J by 2 bases, leaving 16 bases between them. CDR3 protein: CASREIGTVNYGYTF. The CDR3 DNA reads TGTGCCAGCAGGGAAATCGGGACGGTCAACTATGGCTACACCTTC.

The V call is TRBV11-2, the J call TRBJ2-1; D may be TRBD1 (5 bases). The CDR3 sequence is 14 residues long. V was clipped by 3 bases and J by 7 bases, with 13 bases between them. CDR1 and CDR2 (germline): SGHAT, FQNNGV. The DNA for the CDR3 is TGTGCCAGCAGCTTTAGGGGTAGTGGGAATGAGCAGTTCTTC. Protein product: CASSFRGSGNEQFF.

Comments on this clonotype: No conserved phenylalanine or tryptophan is present at the end of the CDR3, so a read error is the likely explanation. The chain combines TRBV7-8 with TRBJ2-1; 16 nucleotides line up with TRBD2. The germline V gene has CDR1 SGHVS and CDR2 FQNEAQ. The CDR3 runs to 22 residues. Trimming took 0 bases from V and 0 from J; bases not matched to a gene: 11. The CDR3 DNA follows: TGTGCCAGCAGCTTAGCCTTAGGGACTAGCGGGAGGGCCCCGGGCTCCTACAATGAGCAGTTCTCC. Protein product: CASSLALGTSGRAPGSYNEQFS.

This clonotype was observed at least ten times. This rearrangement joins TRBV6-6 to TRBJ1-4; weak D call: TRBD1 (6 bases). Germline loops: CDR1 MNHNY, CDR2 SVGAGI (reference sequence). V lost 5 bases to trimming and J lost 4 bases, with 14 bases between them. The CDR3 sequence is 15 residues long. The CDR3 DNA reads as TGTGCCAGCAGTCTACAGACAGGCATTAATGAAAAACTGTTTTTT. Residues: CASSLQTGINEKLFF.

This clonotype was detected many times. J is TRBJ1-2 and V is TRBV5-4; D is perhaps TRBD1 (6 bases). The CDR3 has 14 amino acids. From germline, CDR1 is SGHNT and CDR2 YYREEE (reference sequence). With 0 bases removed from V and 7 bases from J, the gap between germline ends came to 13 bases. Here the CDR3 DNA reads TGTGCCAGCAGCTTGGACCGGGGGGCGCGTGGCTACACCTTC. This codes for CASSLDRGARGYTF. Supplemented by reference TRBV5-4 and TRBJ1-2, the full variable domain reads ETGVTQSPTHLIKTRGQQVTLRCSSQSGHNTVSWYQQALGQGPQFIFQYYREEENGRGNFPPRFSGLQFPNYSSELNVNALELDDSALYLCASSLDRGARGYTFGSGTRLTVV.

Comments on this clonotype: Germline and junction disagree at one end, which may indicate a read error. The chain has TRBV6-1 and TRBJ2-5, with 7 nucleotides matching TRBD2. From germline, CDR1 is MNHNS and CDR2 SASEGT. The CDR3 spans 13 residues. The CDR3 DNA reads TGTGCCAGCAGTTGGGAGGGCTCGGAGACCCAGTATTTC. It encodes CASSWEGSETQYF.

This clonotype has just one count. One junction end does not reproduce the germline sequence, and a read error may be involved. J is TRBJ2-7 and V is TRBV12-3 or TRBV12-4; a weak D match, TRBD2 (6 bases). This CDR3 contains 14 residues. Here the CDR3 DNA reads TGTGCCAGCAGATCCGGCCCCGGGGGTTACGAGCGGTACTTC. Encoded protein: CASRSGPGGYERYF.

This clonotype was seen at least ten times. The rearrangement joins TRBV29-1 to TRBJ1-1; a weak D match, TRBD1 (5 bases). Germline lookup yields CDR1 SQVTM and CDR2 ANQGSEA. The ends were cut back, 7 bases at V and 6 bases at J, with 12 bases in the middle. The CDR3 is 11 residues long. This chain's CDR3 is CSAGGAPEAFF. CDR3 in DNA: TGCAGCGCCGGAGGGGCGCCTGAAGCTTTCTTT.

V is TRBV11-2 and J is TRBJ1-1; D not resolved. Deletions cut 0 bases from V and 0 bases from J, with 11 bases between. This CDR3 has 16 amino acids. The germline V gene has CDR1 SGHAT and CDR2 FQNNGV. CDR3 protein: CASSLDARIMNTEAFF. As DNA, the CDR3 is TGTGCCAGCAGCTTAGATGCGCGGATAATGAACACTGAAGCTTTCTTT. Full variable domain (rest looked up from reference TRBV11-2 and TRBJ1-1): EAGVAQSPRYKIIEKRQSVAFWCNPISGHATLYWYQQILGQGPKLLIQFQNNGVVDDSQLPKDRFSAERLKGVDSTLKIQPAKLEDSAVYLCASSLDARIMNTEAFFGQGTRLTVV.

On this clonotype itself: The CDR3 carries no conserved terminal phenylalanine or tryptophan, so it likely arises from a read error. The chain combines TRBV11-3 with TRBJ2-7, with 7 bases matching TRBD2. J lost 6 bases, V lost 6 bases, and 11 bases had no gene match. Germline CDR1 and CDR2: SGHNT and YENEEA. The CDR3 extends over 14 amino acids. CDR3 residues: CASSRSSGRGEQYL. CDR3 nucleotides: TGTGCCAGCAGTCGATCTAGCGGCCGGGGCGAGCAGTACTTA.

With respect to this clonotype: Germline and junction disagree at one end, which may indicate a read error. The chain employs TRBV7-9 and TRBJ1-1; a possible D gene is TRBD1 (5 bases). CDR1 and CDR2 from the germline V gene are SEHNR and FQNEAQ (reference sequence). This CDR3 has 14 residues. The CDR3: CDSSNRDSRTEAFF. The CDR3 region has the DNA TGTGACAGCAGCAATAGGGACTCCAGGACTGAAGCTTTCTTT. The full variable domain, in which reference TRBV7-9 and TRBJ1-1 provide the parts outside the CDR3, is DTGVSQNPRHKITKRGQNVTFRCDPISEHNRLYWYRQTLGQGPEFLTYFQNEAQLEKSRLLSDRFSAERPKGSFSTLEIQRTEQGDSAMYLCDSSNRDSRTEAFFGQGTRLTVV.